This TCR beta chain came from a study of PD-L1 blockade in urothelial cancer. Study in general: About nine tenths of the roughly 30 patients were men whose urothelial cancer was bladder-origin. Median T cell yield from blood was 110,000 to 150,000. Prior chemotherapy in patients spanned 0 to 3 regimens.

The CDR3 has 16 amino acids. Time point denoted: pretreatment peripheral blood. Generated by immunoSEQ multiplex PCR, the TCRdb table keeps only in-frame clones and is missing some. The sample lists about 57,000 clones, roughly 81% seen once, with 5% to 7% in the top ten. Here the sequenced sample was PBMCs, taken around atezolizumab (anti-PD-L1) treatment. This chain links TRBV21-1 with TRBJ2-7; the listed D gene, TRBD1, was not tested against the DNA. TRBV21-1 is a pseudogene segment. The clonotype originates from a man in his 70s with urothelial cancer. The CDR3 bases are TGTGCCAGCAGCACGAACCGGGACAGGAGCTCCTACGAGCAGTACTTC. Translating it yields CASSTNRDRSSYEQYF.